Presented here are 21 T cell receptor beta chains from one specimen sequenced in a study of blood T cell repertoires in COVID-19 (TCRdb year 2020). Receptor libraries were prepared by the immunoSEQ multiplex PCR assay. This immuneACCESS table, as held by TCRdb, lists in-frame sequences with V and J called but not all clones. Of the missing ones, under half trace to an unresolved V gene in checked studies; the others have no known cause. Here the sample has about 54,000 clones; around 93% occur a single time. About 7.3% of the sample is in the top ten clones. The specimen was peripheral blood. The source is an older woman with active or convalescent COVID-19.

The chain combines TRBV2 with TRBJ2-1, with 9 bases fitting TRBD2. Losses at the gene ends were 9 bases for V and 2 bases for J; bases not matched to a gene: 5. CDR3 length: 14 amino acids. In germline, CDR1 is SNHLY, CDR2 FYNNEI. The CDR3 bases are TGTGCCAGAAATCTAGCGGGGACCTACAATGAGCAGTTCTTC. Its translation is CARNLAGTYNEQFF.

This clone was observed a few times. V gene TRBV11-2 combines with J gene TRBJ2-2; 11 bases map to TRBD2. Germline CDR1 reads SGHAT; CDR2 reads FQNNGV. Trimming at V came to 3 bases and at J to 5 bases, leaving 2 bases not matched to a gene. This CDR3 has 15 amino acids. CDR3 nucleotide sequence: TGTGCCAGCAGCTTCCGGACTAGCGGGACCGGGGAGCTGTTTTTT. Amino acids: CASSFRTSGTGELFF.

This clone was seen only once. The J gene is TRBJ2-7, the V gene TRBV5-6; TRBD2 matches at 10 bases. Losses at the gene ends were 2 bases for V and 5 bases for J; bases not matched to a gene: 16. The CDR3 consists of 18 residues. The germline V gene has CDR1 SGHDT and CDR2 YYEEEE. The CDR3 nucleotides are TGTGCCAGCAGCTTAGACGGAACCCGACTAGCGGGCTGGGACGAGCAGTACTTC. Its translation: CASSLDGTRLAGWDEQYF.

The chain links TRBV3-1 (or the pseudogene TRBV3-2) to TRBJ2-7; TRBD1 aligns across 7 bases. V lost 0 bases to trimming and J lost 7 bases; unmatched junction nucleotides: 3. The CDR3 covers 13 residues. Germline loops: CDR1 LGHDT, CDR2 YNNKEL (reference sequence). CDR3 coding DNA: TGTGCCAGCAGCCAAGATAGGGGGCGAGAGCAGTACTTC. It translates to CASSQDRGREQYF.

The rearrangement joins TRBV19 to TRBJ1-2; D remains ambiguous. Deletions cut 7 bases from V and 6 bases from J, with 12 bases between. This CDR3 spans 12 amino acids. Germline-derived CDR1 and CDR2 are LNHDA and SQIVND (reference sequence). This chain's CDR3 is CASIGIVDGYTF. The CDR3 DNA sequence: TGTGCCAGTATCGGGATAGTGGATGGCTACACCTTC.

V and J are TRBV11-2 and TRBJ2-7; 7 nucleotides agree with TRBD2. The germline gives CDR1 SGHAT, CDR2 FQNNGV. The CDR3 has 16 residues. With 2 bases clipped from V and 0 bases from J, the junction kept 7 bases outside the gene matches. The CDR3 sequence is CASSLLSGGSSYEQYF. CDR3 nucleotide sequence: TGTGCCAGCAGCTTATTGTCCGGGGGGAGCTCCTACGAGCAGTACTTC.

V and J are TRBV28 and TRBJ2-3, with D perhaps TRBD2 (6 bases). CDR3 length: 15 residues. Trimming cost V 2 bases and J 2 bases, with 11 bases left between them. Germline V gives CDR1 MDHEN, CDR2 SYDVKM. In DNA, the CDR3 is TGTGCCAGCAGTTTACCTAGCGAACTCACAGATACGCAGTATTTT. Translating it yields CASSLPSELTDTQYF.

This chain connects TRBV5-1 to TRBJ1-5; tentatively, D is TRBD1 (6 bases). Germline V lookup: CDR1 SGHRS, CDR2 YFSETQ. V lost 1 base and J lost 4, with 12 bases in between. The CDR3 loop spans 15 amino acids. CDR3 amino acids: CASSLTGNGNQPQHF. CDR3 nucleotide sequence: TGCGCCAGCAGCTTGACAGGGAATGGTAATCAGCCCCAGCATTTT.

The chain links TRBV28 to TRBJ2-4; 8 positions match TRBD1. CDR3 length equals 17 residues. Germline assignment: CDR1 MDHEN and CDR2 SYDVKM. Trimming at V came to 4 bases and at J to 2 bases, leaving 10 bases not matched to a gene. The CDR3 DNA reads TGTGCCAGCAGTTCCCTGACCAGGGGGCCAACCAAAAACATTCAGTACTTC. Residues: CASSSLTRGPTKNIQYF.

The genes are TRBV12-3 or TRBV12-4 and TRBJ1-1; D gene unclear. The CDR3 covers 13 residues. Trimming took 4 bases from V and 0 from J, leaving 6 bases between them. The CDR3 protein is CASSWSMNTEAFF. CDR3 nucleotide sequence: TGTGCCAGCAGTTGGAGCATGAACACTGAAGCTTTCTTT.

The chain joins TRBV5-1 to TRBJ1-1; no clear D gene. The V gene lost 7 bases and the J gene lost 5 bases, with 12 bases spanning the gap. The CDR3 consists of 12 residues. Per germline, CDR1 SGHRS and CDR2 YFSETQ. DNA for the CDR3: TGCGCCAGCGCCAGAGGAGGGACTGAAGCTTTCTTT. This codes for CASARGGTEAFF.

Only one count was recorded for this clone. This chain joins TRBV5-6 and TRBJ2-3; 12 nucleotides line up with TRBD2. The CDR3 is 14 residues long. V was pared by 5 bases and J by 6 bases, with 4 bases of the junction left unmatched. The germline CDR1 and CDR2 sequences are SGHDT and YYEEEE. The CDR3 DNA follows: TGTGCCAGCAGAGGGACTAGCGGGTCCGATACGCAGTATTTT. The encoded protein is CASRGTSGSDTQYF. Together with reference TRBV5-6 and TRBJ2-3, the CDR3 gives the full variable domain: DAGVTQSPTHLIKTRGQQVTLRCSPKSGHDTVSWYQQALGQGPQFIFQYYEEEERQRGNFPDRFSGHQFPNYSSELNVNALLLGDSALYLCASRGTSGSDTQYFGPGTRLTVL.

Here the CDR3 reads CASSLKWAFDSPLHF. The CDR3 nucleotides read TGTGCCAGCTCACTAAAGTGGGCGTTTGATTCACCCCTCCACTTT. The chain has TRBV18 and TRBJ1-6; D is unclear. The V gene's germline CDR1 is KGHSH and CDR2 LQKENI. The CDR3 loop spans 15 amino acids. V shed 4 bases and J shed 8 bases, with 15 bases lying between them. The variable domain in full, completed from reference TRBV18 and TRBJ1-6, reads NAGVMQNPRHLVRRRGQEARLRCSPMKGHSHVYWYRQLPEEGLKFMVYLQKENIIDESGMPKERFSAEFPKEGPSILRIQQVVRGDSAAYFCASSLKWAFDSPLHFGNGTRLTVT.

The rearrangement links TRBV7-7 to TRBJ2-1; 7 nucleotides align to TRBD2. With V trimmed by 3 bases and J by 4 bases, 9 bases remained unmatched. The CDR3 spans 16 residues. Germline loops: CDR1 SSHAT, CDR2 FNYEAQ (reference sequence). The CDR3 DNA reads TGTGCCAGCAGCTTGGGGGTAACGGGGGGTTACAATGAGCAGTTCTTC. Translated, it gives CASSLGVTGGYNEQFF.

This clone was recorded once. The CDR3 DNA sequence: TGTGCCAGCAGCCCCACACCTAGGTTGACACAGGGGGGTAGGGGCTACACCTTC. This sequence encodes CASSPTPRLTQGGRGYTF. The V and J genes are TRBV28 and TRBJ1-2, with 8 bases matching TRBD1. Trimming at V came to 6 bases and at J to 8 bases, leaving 23 bases not matched to a gene. Germline CDR1 MDHEN, CDR2 SYDVKM. CDR3 size: 18 residues.

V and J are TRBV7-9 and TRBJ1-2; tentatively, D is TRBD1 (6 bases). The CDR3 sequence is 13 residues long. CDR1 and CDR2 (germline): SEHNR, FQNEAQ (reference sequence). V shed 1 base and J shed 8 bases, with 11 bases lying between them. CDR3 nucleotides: TGTGCCAGCAGCTTAGTACAGGGCCGGGGCTACACCTTC. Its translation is CASSLVQGRGYTF.

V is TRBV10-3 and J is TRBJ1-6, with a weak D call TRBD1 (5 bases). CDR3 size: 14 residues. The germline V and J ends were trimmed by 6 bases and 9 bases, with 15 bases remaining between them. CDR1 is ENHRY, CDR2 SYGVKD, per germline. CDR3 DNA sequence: TGTGCCATCAGGGGCGACAGCGGGGGTTCACCCCTCCACTTT. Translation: CAIRGDSGGSPLHF.

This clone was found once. CDR3 region: CASSLAGVNEQFF. The DNA of the CDR3 is TGTGCCAGCAGCTTAGCCGGGGTCAATGAGCAGTTCTTC. This rearrangement joins TRBV7-9 to TRBJ2-1; the D gene is possibly TRBD2 (5 bases). CDR1 and CDR2 (germline): SEHNR, FQNEAQ (reference sequence). Deletions cut 0 bases from V and 6 bases from J, with 6 bases between. CDR3 length equals 13 residues.

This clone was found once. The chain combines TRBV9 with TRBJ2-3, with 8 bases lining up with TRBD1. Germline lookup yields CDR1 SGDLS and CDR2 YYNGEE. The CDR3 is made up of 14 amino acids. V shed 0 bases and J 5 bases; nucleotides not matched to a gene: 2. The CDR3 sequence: CASSVDRGEDTQYF. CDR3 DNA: TGTGCCAGCAGCGTAGACAGGGGGGAAGATACGCAGTATTTT. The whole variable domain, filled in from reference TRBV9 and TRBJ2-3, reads DSGVTQTPKHLITATGQRVTLRCSPRSGDLSVYWYQQSLDQGLQFLIQYYNGEERAKGNILERFSAQQFPDLHSELNLSSLELGDSALYFCASSVDRGEDTQYFGPGTRLTVL.

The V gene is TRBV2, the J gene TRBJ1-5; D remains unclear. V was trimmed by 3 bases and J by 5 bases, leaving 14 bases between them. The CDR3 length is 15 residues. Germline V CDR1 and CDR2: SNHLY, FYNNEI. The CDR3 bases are TGTGCCAGCAGTGACATTCTAGAAAACTATCAGCCCCAGCATTTT. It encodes CASSDILENYQPQHF.

This CDR3 is CATSREASDMEAFF. The CDR3 region has the DNA TGTGCCACCAGCAGAGAGGCGTCCGACATGGAAGCTTTCTTT. This sequence joins TRBV15 and TRBJ1-1; D uncertain. Germline CDR1 is LNHNV and CDR2 is YYDKDF (reference sequence). V was cut by 0 bases and J by 8 bases, with 13 bases left in between. CDR3 length equals 14 residues.